Presented here are 19 T cell receptor beta chains from one specimen sequenced in a study of blood T cell repertoires in COVID-19. Sequenced by immunoSEQ multiplex PCR; TCRdb stores in-frame clones only, minus some. The sample has about 160,000 clones; roughly 87% are singletons. Sequencing was done on a sample of PBMCs or T cells enriched from blood (not recorded which). These receptors came from a woman between 40 and 55 years old who had been exposed to COVID-19.

This clone was seen once. This CDR3 reads CASSGVGAKNIQYF. CDR3 in DNA: TGTGCCAGCTCGGGGGTGGGAGCCAAAAACATTCAGTACTTC. The J gene is TRBJ2-4, the V gene TRBV25-1, with D possibly being TRBD2 (6 bases). CDR1 is MGHDK, CDR2 SYGVNS, per germline. The V and J ends lost 8 bases and 0 bases respectively, with 11 bases between them. The CDR3 is made up of 14 amino acids.

The chain links TRBV4-1 to TRBJ1-5; 7 nucleotides match TRBD1. Germline loops: CDR1 MGHRA, CDR2 YSYEKL. The CDR3 is 14 amino acids. The trim removed 1 base at V and 7 bases at J, leaving 4 bases unmatched. CDR3 sequence: CASSQGGGRQPQHF. DNA of the CDR3: TGCGCCAGCAGCCAAGGAGGGGGCCGACAGCCCCAGCATTTT.

V gene TRBV7-9 combines with J gene TRBJ2-2; D is perhaps TRBD2 (6 bases). With 2 bases removed from V and 5 bases from J, the gap between germline ends came to 15 bases. The CDR3 extends over 16 amino acids. CDR1 is SEHNR, CDR2 FQNEAQ, per germline (reference sequence). CDR3 loop: CASSLIFSGRTGELFF. DNA of the CDR3: TGTGCCAGCAGCTTAATCTTCTCAGGGAGGACCGGGGAGCTGTTTTTT.

J is TRBJ2-5 and V is TRBV3-1 (or the pseudogene TRBV3-2); TRBD2 matches at 9 bases. V was pared by 4 bases and J by 3 bases, with 9 bases of the junction left unmatched. Germline-derived CDR1 and CDR2 are LGHDT and YNNKEL (reference sequence). This CDR3 comprises 16 residues. CDR3 sequence: CASSRRVAGEKETQYF. DNA of the CDR3: TGTGCCAGCAGCCGTAGGGTAGCGGGGGAAAAAGAGACCCAGTACTTC.

The chain is built from TRBV7-2 and TRBJ1-2; D unresolved. The CDR3 is 14 residues long. Germline V gene data show CDR1 as SGHTA and CDR2 as FQGNSA. With 5 bases removed from V and 0 bases from J, the gap between germline ends came to 10 bases. As DNA, the CDR3 is TGTGCCAGCAGCCCTCCGGGAACTAACTATGGCTACACCTTC. Translating gives CASSPPGTNYGYTF. Complete variable domain (other parts from reference TRBV7-2 and TRBJ1-2): GAGVSQSPSNKVTEKGKDVELRCDPISGHTALYWYRQSLGQGLEFLIYFQGNSAPDKSGLPSDRFSAERTGGSVSTLTIQRTQQEDSAVYLCASSPPGTNYGYTFGSGTRLTVV.

Only one count was recorded for this clone. The chain uses TRBV27 and TRBJ2-7; 8 bases line up with TRBD1. The CDR3 spans 16 residues. After removal of 8 bases from V and 0 bases from J, the junction contained 12 bases not matched to a gene. Germline CDR1 reads MNHEY; CDR2 reads SMNVEV (reference sequence). CDR3 coding DNA: TGTGCCAGCTCGGACCACAGGGGGTATAGCTCCTACGAGCAGTACTTC. Its protein product is CASSDHRGYSSYEQYF.

The rearrangement links TRBV10-3 to TRBJ2-7; 7 nucleotides align to TRBD1. V was clipped by 3 bases and J by 4 bases; unmatched bases: 12. Germline CDR1 reads ENHRY; CDR2 reads SYGVKD. CDR3 length: 16 amino acids. The CDR3 spells CAISEEGTVAGYEQYF. In nucleotides, the CDR3 is TGTGCCATCAGTGAAGAGGGGACAGTCGCCGGATACGAGCAGTACTTC.

V and J are TRBV19 and TRBJ1-1; 8 bases match TRBD1. After removal of 3 bases from V and 5 bases from J, the junction contained 5 bases not matched to a gene. Germline V CDR1 and CDR2: LNHDA, SQIVND (reference sequence). The CDR3 covers 14 residues. DNA of the CDR3: TGTGCCAGTAGTATTCAGGGGGCGGGAACTGAAGCTTTCTTT. Protein: CASSIQGAGTEAFF.

V gene TRBV2 combines with J gene TRBJ1-3; TRBD1 matches at 7 bases. Germline V CDR1 and CDR2: SNHLY, FYNNEI. The length of the CDR3 is 14 residues. The junction had 5 bases not matched to a gene; V was cut back by 5 bases and J by 4 bases. CDR3 in amino acids: CASSLTGVGNTIYF. In DNA, the CDR3 is TGTGCCAGCAGTCTTACAGGGGTCGGAAACACCATATATTTT.

The chain links TRBV6-5 to TRBJ1-1; 8 bases are a match to TRBD1. Trimming removed 6 bases from V and 1 base from J; junction bases left unmatched: 7. The CDR3 is 15 amino acids. The germline V gene has CDR1 MNHEY and CDR2 SVGAGI. The CDR3: CASRNTGTGNTEAFF. For the CDR3, the DNA is TGTGCCAGCAGAAACACCGGGACAGGGAACACTGAAGCTTTCTTT.

In this sample, this clone turned up once. The chain uses TRBV7-2 and TRBJ2-1; TRBD1 agrees at 7 bases. Looked up from germline, CDR1 is SGHTA and CDR2 is FQGNSA. V lost 1 base, J lost 3 bases, and 9 bases stayed unmatched. CDR3 size: 17 residues. The CDR3 nucleotides are TGTGCCAGCAGCTTAGTGTCAGGACAGGCGTACTACAATGAGCAGTTCTTC. This codes for CASSLVSGQAYYNEQFF.

The chain joins TRBV7-9 to TRBJ1-1, with 8 bases matching TRBD1. J gave up 2 bases and V 5 bases, and 4 bases lay outside the gene matches. Per the germline V gene, CDR1 is SEHNR and CDR2 is FQNEAQ (reference sequence). This CDR3 is built from 14 residues. CDR3: CASSRQGQNTEAFF. In DNA, the CDR3 is TGTGCCAGCAGCCGACAGGGGCAAAACACTGAAGCTTTCTTT. Full variable domain (outside the CDR3, taken from reference TRBV7-9 and TRBJ1-1): DTGVSQNPRHKITKRGQNVTFRCDPISEHNRLYWYRQTLGQGPEFLTYFQNEAQLEKSRLLSDRFSAERPKGSFSTLEIQRTEQGDSAMYLCASSRQGQNTEAFFGQGTRLTVV.

This clone was observed a handful of times. The V and J genes are TRBV7-8 and TRBJ1-6, with 9 bases aligning to TRBD1. Germline CDR1 and CDR2: SGHVS and FQNEAQ. With 1 base clipped from V and 6 bases from J, the junction kept 1 base outside the gene matches. The CDR3 is 15 residues long. CDR3 region: CASSLGGQGNSPLHF. For the CDR3, the DNA is TGTGCCAGCAGCTTAGGGGGACAGGGTAATTCACCCCTCCACTTT.

The V gene is TRBV5-6, the J gene TRBJ1-3; weak D call: TRBD1 (6 bases). Germline values: CDR1 SGHDT, CDR2 YYEEEE. The length of the CDR3 is 13 residues. V gave up 1 base and J gave up 5 bases, with 7 bases separating them. The CDR3 region is CASSLTGRNTIYF. The CDR3 DNA reads TGTGCCAGCAGCTTGACAGGGAGAAACACCATATATTTT.

The V gene is TRBV27, the J gene TRBJ2-1, with 11 bases matching TRBD2. Germline loops: CDR1 MNHEY, CDR2 SMNVEV (reference sequence). V gave up 3 bases and J gave up 4 bases; unmatched junction bases: 8. This CDR3 is built from 17 residues. The CDR3 bases are TGTGCCAGCAGTTTCCCCGGGACTAGCGGCGTATACAATGAGCAGTTCTTC. It translates to CASSFPGTSGVYNEQFF.

In its sample, this clone was seen once. J is TRBJ1-5 and V is TRBV3-1 (or the pseudogene TRBV3-2); perhaps TRBD1 as D (5 bases). V was shortened by 5 bases and J by 6 bases, with 17 bases between the two germline ends. This CDR3 has 15 amino acids. Germline V gene sequence: CDR1 LGHDT, CDR2 YNNKEL (reference sequence). CDR3 residues: CASSNNPGGTQPQHF. The CDR3, as DNA: TGTGCCAGCAGCAATAATCCGGGGGGTACTCAGCCCCAGCATTTT.

This chain uses TRBV21-1 with TRBJ2-1; the table's D call TRBD1 went unverified against the DNA. TRBV21-1 is an annotated pseudogene. The CDR3 has 15 amino acids. CDR3 DNA sequence: TGTGCCAGCAGCAACCTAACAGTGTGTAGCAATGAGCAGTTCTTC. It yields the protein CASSNLTVCSNEQFF.

The chain couples TRBV5-5 to TRBJ1-3; a weak D match, TRBD1 (6 bases). V shed 4 bases and J shed 3 bases, with 17 bases lying between them. The germline V gene encodes CDR1 SGHKS and CDR2 YYEKEE (reference sequence). The CDR3 consists of 16 residues. This chain's CDR3 is CASSPRGAPGGNTIYF. CDR3 sequence (DNA): TGTGCCAGCAGCCCGCGGGGGGCCCCAGGTGGAAACACCATATATTTT.

This chain links TRBV5-1 with TRBJ1-6; D is perhaps TRBD1 (6 bases). The germline CDR1 and CDR2 sequences are SGHRS and YFSETQ. The CDR3 spans 15 residues. V was cut by 1 base and J by 5 bases, with 10 bases left in between. CDR3 nucleotide sequence: TGCGCCAGCAGCTTGTACAGGGCGGATAATTCACCCCTCCACTTT. Translation gives CASSLYRADNSPLHF. Using reference TRBV5-1 and TRBJ1-6 for the parts outside the CDR3, the full variable domain is KAGVTQTPRYLIKTRGQQVTLSCSPISGHRSVSWYQQTPGQGLQFLFEYFSETQRNKGNFPGRFSGRQFSNSRSEMNVSTLELGDSALYLCASSLYRADNSPLHFGNGTRLTVT.